This T cell receptor beta chain was observed in a study of CD8 T cells in Susac syndrome. Study in general: Blood was drawn from patients with Susac syndrome. At that point, they were therapy-naive, on corticosteroids, or on intravenous immunoglobulin alone.

TEMRA cells were FACS-enriched, with CD8+ and CD4+ T cells isolated negatively. Roughly 0.45 to 1 ug RNA was reverse transcribed with random hexamers. immunoSEQ multiplex PCR amplified TCR beta CDR3 across 54 Vbeta, 13 Jbeta. TCRdb ran MiXCR on the immunoSEQ multiplex PCR reads and lists one entry per CDR3 protein. Of about 120,000 distinct CDR3 sequences in the sample, 96% were seen once. This CDR3 is 13 amino acids long. The trim removed 5 bases at V and 4 bases at J, leaving 4 bases unmatched. Germline values: CDR1 DFQATT, CDR2 SNEGSKA (reference sequence). This sequence originates from a human donor with Susac syndrome. The material sequenced was CD4+ T cells from PBMCs. The chain recombines TRBV20-1 with TRBJ2-2; 7 positions agree with TRBD2. CDR3 region: CSARLAATGELFF. DNA for the CDR3: TGCAGTGCTCGACTAGCAGCCACCGGGGAGCTGTTTTTT.